The entry below describes one TCR beta chain. In the same sample, other DNA sequences code for this CDR3. This entry belongs to a study of blood T cell repertoires in COVID-19. TCRdb's table, derived via immunoSEQ multiplex PCR, lists solely in-frame clones and lacks some. The sample consists of some 80,000 clones, 70% to 90% of them appearing once. CDR3 size: 14 residues. Germline V CDR1 and CDR2: WNHNN, SYGVQD (reference sequence). V was trimmed by 3 bases and J by 1 base, leaving 8 bases between them. The V gene is TRBV10-1, the J gene TRBJ2-3; D is ambiguous. The sequenced sample consisted of peripheral blood. The TCR was taken from a human donor in a cohort sampled during active COVID-19. The CDR3 region has the DNA TGCGCCAGCAGTGAACTTCTGCGCACAGATACGCAGTATTTT. This codes for CASSELLRTDTQYF.